This T cell receptor beta chain originates from a study of blood T cell repertoires in COVID-19. Study in general: Sites in the United States, Italy and Spain provided acute and convalescent COVID-19 samples. PBMCs, B-cell-depleted T cells, or T cells were the source of the cDNA or gDNA that made up the material.

The junction had 8 bases not matched to a gene; V was cut back by 1 base and J by 0 bases. Germline CDR1 and CDR2: LGHDT and YNNKEL (reference sequence). This CDR3 is 19 amino acids long. In the authors' methods: Amplification from reference gene primers served as the basis for estimated nucleated cell counts. Using immunoSEQ multiplex PCR, the repertoire was profiled, and TCRdb retains in-frame clones only, with some absent. For V, J and clone size, that table is used; D and trimming come from the DNA. The sample yields 200,000 to 300,000 clones, about four fifths seen once. The chain is built from TRBV3-1 (or the pseudogene TRBV3-2) and TRBJ2-4, with 11 bases identical to TRBD2. Sequencing was performed on peripheral blood. The origin of this receptor is a woman aged 80 or older with acute or convalescent COVID-19. This CDR3 is CASSQVSASGGIAKNIQYF. CDR3 bases: TGTGCCAGCAGCCAAGTTTCCGCTAGCGGGGGGATAGCCAAAAACATTCAGTACTTC.